This T cell receptor (beta chain) was profiled in a study of T cell responses to AZD1222 COVID-19 vaccine. The wider study: Pooling of second doses given at about 4 or about 12 weeks was done.

Whole-study findings and limits: Repertoires in all cases were sampled only once the peak T cell response had passed.

As to this clone: Its specificity is not known.

V was pared by 2 bases and J by 0 bases, with 14 bases between. The CDR3 extends over 17 amino acids. Germline-derived CDR1 and CDR2 are PRHDT and FYEKMQ (reference sequence). TCRdb's copy holds only in-frame clones and misses some; the assay was immunoSEQ multiplex PCR. The sample lists 90,000 to 150,000 clones, about 87% seen once, with 6.5% to 9% in the top ten. The input for sequencing was peripheral blood, taken on day 0 of AZD1222 vaccination. The TCR was taken from an adult in good health. The V call is TRBV13, the J call TRBJ1-3; no definite D call. The CDR3 DNA reads TGTGCCAGCAGCTTAATGGGAGGCGCGCGCTCTGGAAACACCATATATTTT. The encoded protein is CASSLMGGARSGNTIYF.